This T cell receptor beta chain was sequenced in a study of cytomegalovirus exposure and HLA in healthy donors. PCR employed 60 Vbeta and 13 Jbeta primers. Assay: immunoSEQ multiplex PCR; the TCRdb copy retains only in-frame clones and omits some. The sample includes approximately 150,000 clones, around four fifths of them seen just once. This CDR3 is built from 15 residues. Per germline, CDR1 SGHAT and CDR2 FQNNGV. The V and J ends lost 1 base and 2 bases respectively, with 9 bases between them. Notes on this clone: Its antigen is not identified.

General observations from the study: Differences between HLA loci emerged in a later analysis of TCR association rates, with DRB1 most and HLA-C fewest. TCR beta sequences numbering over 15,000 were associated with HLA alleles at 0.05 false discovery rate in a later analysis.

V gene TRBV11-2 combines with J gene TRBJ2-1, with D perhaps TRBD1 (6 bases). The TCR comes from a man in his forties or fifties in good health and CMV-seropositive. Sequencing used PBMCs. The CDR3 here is CASSLARGPYNEQFF. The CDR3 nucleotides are TGTGCCAGCAGCTTAGCCAGGGGCCCCTACAATGAGCAGTTCTTC.